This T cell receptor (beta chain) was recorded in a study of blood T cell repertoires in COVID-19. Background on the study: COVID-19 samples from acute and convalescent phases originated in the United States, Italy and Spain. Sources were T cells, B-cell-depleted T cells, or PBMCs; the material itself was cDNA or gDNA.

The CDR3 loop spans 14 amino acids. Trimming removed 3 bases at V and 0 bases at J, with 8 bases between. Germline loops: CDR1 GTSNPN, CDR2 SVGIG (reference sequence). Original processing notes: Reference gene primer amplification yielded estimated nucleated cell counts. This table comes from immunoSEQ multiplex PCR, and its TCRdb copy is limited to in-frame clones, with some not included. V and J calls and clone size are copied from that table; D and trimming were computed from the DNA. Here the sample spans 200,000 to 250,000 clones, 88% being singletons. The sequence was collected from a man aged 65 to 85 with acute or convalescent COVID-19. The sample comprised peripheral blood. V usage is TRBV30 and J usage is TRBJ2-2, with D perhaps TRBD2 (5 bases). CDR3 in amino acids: CAWRSGANTGELFF. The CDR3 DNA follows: TGTGCCTGGAGGAGCGGTGCGAACACCGGGGAGCTGTTTTTT.